This TCR beta chain was found in a study of ipilimumab plus nivolumab after autologous stem cell transplantation. At the level of the study: A median of roughly eight nivolumab and five or six ipilimumab doses were given.

Measured with immunoSEQ multiplex PCR; TCRdb has only the in-frame clones, and not every one. This table holds fewer than 10,000 clones, around 69% found once. Deletions cut 5 bases from V and 3 bases from J, with 14 bases between. This CDR3 is 14 amino acids long. Germline loops: CDR1 LNHDA, CDR2 SQIVND (reference sequence). Starting 14 to 28 days after autologous transplant, ipilimumab 1 mg/kg was given. V is TRBV19 and J is TRBJ2-7, with TRBD1 as a possible D gene (8 bases). Source: PBMCs, taken in a trial of ipilimumab plus nivolumab as post-transplant consolidation. This clonotype was obtained from a female donor with multiple myeloma. The CDR3 reads CASSPQGGDYEQYF. Here the CDR3 DNA reads TGTGCCAGTAGTCCACAGGGGGGGGACTACGAGCAGTACTTC. Using reference TRBV19 and TRBJ2-7 for the parts outside the CDR3, the full variable domain is DGGITQSPKYLFRKEGQNVTLSCEQNLNHDAMYWYRQDPGQGLRLIYYSQIVNDFQKGDIAEGYSVSREKKESFPLTVTSAQKNPTAFYLCASSPQGGDYEQYFGPGTRLTVT.